The 26 T cell receptor beta chains listed next were all sequenced from one sample in a study of CD8 T cells in ankylosing spondylitis. In TCRdb, the 5' RACE reads were re-called with MiXCR into one record per CDR3 protein. This sample has 200,000 to 250,000 distinct CDR3 sequences, with 8% to 9% found just once. Sample: blood, either unsorted or a sorted T cell fraction (not recorded which). These receptors were collected from a female donor with ankylosing spondylitis or in good health (not recorded which).

There are many counts of this clonotype. The chain employs TRBV20-1 and TRBJ2-1; possibly TRBD2 for D (5 bases). Germline values: CDR1 DFQATT, CDR2 SNEGSKA (reference sequence). The CDR3 sequence is 13 residues long. The V gene lost 5 bases and the J gene lost 7 bases, with 15 bases spanning the gap. The CDR3, as DNA: TGCAGTGCTCTGTTCCGAGGCGGGAATGAGCAGTTCTTC. Protein: CSALFRGGNEQFF.

This clonotype was seen at least ten times. V usage is TRBV5-1 and J usage is TRBJ2-3, with TRBD1 matching 9 bases. V gave up 7 bases and J gave up 2 bases; unmatched junction bases: 8. The germline CDR1 and CDR2 sequences are SGHRS and YFSETQ. This CDR3 is 15 amino acids long. CDR3 region: CASSAGTGNTDTQYF. CDR3 DNA: TGCGCCAGCTCCGCCGGGACAGGGAACACAGATACGCAGTATTTT.

In this sample, this clonotype turned up many times. This chain links TRBV5-5 with TRBJ2-1, with 8 bases matching TRBD2. CDR3 size: 16 residues. CDR1 SGHKS and CDR2 YYEKEE come from the germline V gene (reference sequence). V was clipped by 4 bases and J by 8 bases; unmatched bases: 14. CDR3 bases: TGTGCCAGCAGCGCGACTCGGAGAGCGGGAGATGATGAGCAGTTCTTC. This translates into CASSATRRAGDDEQFF.

The sample holds many counts of this clonotype. The chain joins TRBV7-2 to TRBJ2-1; D is ambiguous. Germline loops: CDR1 SGHTA, CDR2 FQGNSA. The CDR3 is 13 residues long. The V gene lost 3 bases and the J gene lost 5 bases, with 8 bases spanning the gap. The CDR3 protein is CASSFGVNNEQFF. The CDR3 DNA follows: TGTGCCAGCAGCTTCGGAGTCAACAATGAGCAGTTCTTC.

This clonotype was counted at least ten times. The rearrangement uses TRBV5-4 and TRBJ2-1; D may correspond to TRBD1 or TRBD2 (5 bases each). Germline values: CDR1 SGHNT, CDR2 YYREEE (reference sequence). The CDR3 runs 15 residues. The V and J ends lost 0 bases and 4 bases respectively, with 11 bases between them. CDR3 in amino acids: CASSLVGRSYNEQFF. Written as DNA, the CDR3 is TGTGCCAGCAGCTTGGTGGGACGGAGTTACAATGAGCAGTTCTTC.

This clonotype was counted at least ten times. The genes are TRBV20-1 and TRBJ2-1; D may be TRBD1 (7 bases). The CDR3 has 14 residues. Germline V gives CDR1 DFQATT, CDR2 SNEGSKA (reference sequence). The V and J ends lost 0 bases and 3 bases respectively, with 9 bases between them. The chain's CDR3 is CSARDQGGYNEQFF. CDR3 bases: TGCAGTGCTAGAGATCAGGGGGGCTACAATGAGCAGTTCTTC.

This clonotype was observed at least ten times. The J gene is TRBJ1-2, the V gene TRBV2, with a weak D call TRBD1 (6 bases). Germline loops: CDR1 SNHLY, CDR2 FYNNEI. This CDR3 is 14 amino acids long. The V gene lost 7 bases and the J gene lost 5 bases, with 17 bases spanning the gap. The CDR3 sequence is CASNSGRGDYGYTF. The CDR3 nucleotides are TGTGCCAGCAATTCTGGCAGGGGAGATTATGGCTACACCTTC.

This clonotype was recorded many times. The V call is TRBV4-2, the J call TRBJ2-3; 7 nucleotides line up with TRBD2. Trimming cost V 4 bases and J 2 bases; bases outside gene matches: 15. This CDR3 has 18 amino acids. CDR1 LGHNA and CDR2 YNFKEQ come from the germline V gene. CDR3 nucleotides: TGTGCCAGCAGCCTAGGGCTAGCGGTACCCACATTCACAGATACGCAGTATTTT. The encoded protein is CASSLGLAVPTFTDTQYF.

This clonotype occurred many times. The chain is built from TRBV15 and TRBJ1-1; D is ambiguous. This CDR3 has 12 amino acids. With 6 bases removed from V and 3 bases from J, the gap between germline ends came to 8 bases. Looked up from germline, CDR1 is LNHNV and CDR2 is YYDKDF (reference sequence). The DNA of the CDR3 is TGTGCCACCAGGGCGGTTGACACTGAAGCTTTCTTT. This translates into CATRAVDTEAFF. Full variable domain (outside the CDR3, taken from reference TRBV15 and TRBJ1-1): DAMVIQNPRYQVTQFGKPVTLSCSQTLNHNVMYWYQQKSSQAPKLLFHYYDKDFNNEADTPDNFQSRRPNTSFCFLDIRSPGLGDTAMYLCATRAVDTEAFFGQGTRLTVV.

This clonotype came up many times. V gene TRBV5-6 combines with J gene TRBJ1-2; D ambiguous. Germline CDR1 reads SGHDT; CDR2 reads YYEEEE. The length of the CDR3 is 12 residues. With 4 bases removed from V and 5 bases from J, the gap between germline ends came to 9 bases. CDR3: CASSVYSYGYTF. Written as DNA, the CDR3 is TGTGCCAGCAGCGTTTACAGTTATGGCTACACCTTC.

This clonotype appeared many times. The rearrangement joins TRBV5-1 to TRBJ2-5, with D possibly TRBD1 on 6 matching bases. Trimming removed 0 bases at V and 0 bases at J, with 9 bases between. The CDR3 is 15 amino acids. In germline, CDR1 is SGHRS, CDR2 YFSETQ. The CDR3 DNA reads TGCGCCAGCAGCTTGGATCCAGGGGACCAAGAGACCCAGTACTTC. It yields the protein CASSLDPGDQETQYF. Full variable domain (missing parts from reference TRBV5-1 and TRBJ2-5): KAGVTQTPRYLIKTRGQQVTLSCSPISGHRSVSWYQQTPGQGLQFLFEYFSETQRNKGNFPGRFSGRQFSNSRSEMNVSTLELGDSALYLCASSLDPGDQETQYFGPGTRLLVL.

The sample holds many counts of this clonotype. The chain has TRBV28 and TRBJ1-5; TRBD1 might be the D (6 bases). The V end lost 6 bases, the J end lost 1 base, and 16 bases lay between the germline ends. This CDR3 comprises 16 residues. CDR1 MDHEN and CDR2 SYDVKM come from the germline V gene. CDR3 DNA sequence: TGTGCCAGCAGCCCCTCGACAGGTTCGAGCAATCAGCCCCAGCATTTT. Protein sequence: CASSPSTGSSNQPQHF.

In nucleotides, the CDR3 is TGTGCCAGCAGCTCATCTATAGCCAGCACCGGGGAGCTGTTTTTT. This sequence encodes CASSSSIASTGELFF. This sequence joins TRBV11-2 and TRBJ2-2; no clear D. The CDR3 is made up of 15 amino acids. V was shortened by 4 bases and J by 4 bases, with 13 bases between the two germline ends. The germline V gene encodes CDR1 SGHAT and CDR2 FQNNGV.

This clonotype has a count of ten or more. This chain joins TRBV5-4 and TRBJ2-7; TRBD1 matches 7 bases. The CDR3 consists of 14 residues. Trimming cost V 0 bases and J 6 bases; bases outside gene matches: 6. Germline V CDR1 and CDR2: SGHNT, YYREEE (reference sequence). The CDR3 protein is CASSLAKTGPEQYF. In DNA, the CDR3 is TGTGCCAGCAGCTTGGCCAAGACAGGGCCCGAGCAGTACTTC.

At least ten counts were recorded for this clonotype. This chain links TRBV20-1 with TRBJ2-7; the D is unclear. The CDR3 is 15 residues long. CDR1 and CDR2 from the germline V gene are DFQATT and SNEGSKA (reference sequence). The ends were cut back, 6 bases at V and 0 bases at J, with 18 bases in the middle. CDR3 residues: CSAPKAQPSSYEQYF. The CDR3 DNA is TGCAGTGCACCCAAAGCTCAACCTAGCTCCTACGAGCAGTACTTC.

In this sample, this clonotype turned up a few times. V usage is TRBV5-1 and J usage is TRBJ2-1, with D perhaps matching TRBD2 (5 bases). CDR1 and CDR2 (germline): SGHRS, YFSETQ. Between the trimmed V and J ends, which lost 3 bases and 4 bases, there was a span of 14 bases. The CDR3 is made up of 15 amino acids. The CDR3 DNA reads TGCGCCAGCAGCTCCCGTTCGGCGGGTTACAATGAGCAGTTCTTC. The encoded protein is CASSSRSAGYNEQFF.

In this sample, this clonotype turned up many times. V and J are TRBV6-5 and TRBJ2-2, with 9 bases identical to TRBD2. Germline V gene data show CDR1 as MNHEY and CDR2 as SVGAGI. Trimming took 0 bases from V and 8 from J; bases not matched to a gene: 10. The CDR3 consists of 17 residues. CDR3 coding DNA: TGTGCCAGCAGTTACTCCGGTAGCGGGAGCAGCGTGGGGGAGCTGTTTTTT. Translating it yields CASSYSGSGSSVGELFF.

This clonotype was detected ten times or more. This sequence joins TRBV20-1 and TRBJ2-3; possibly TRBD2 for D (6 bases). V was shortened by 4 bases and J by 4 bases, with 15 bases between the two germline ends. Germline CDR1 DFQATT, CDR2 SNEGSKA (reference sequence). The CDR3 extends over 14 amino acids. The CDR3 is CSATTRRPADTQYF. The CDR3 region has the DNA TGCAGTGCTACGACTAGGAGACCGGCAGATACGCAGTATTTT.

In nucleotides, the CDR3 is TGTGCCACCAGCAGAGATCTAGGAATCGCCAACGTCCTGACTTTC. Translating gives CATSRDLGIANVLTF. V gene TRBV15 combines with J gene TRBJ2-6; no clear D. V lost 0 bases and J lost 7, with 10 bases in between. Germline CDR1 LNHNV, CDR2 YYDKDF (reference sequence). The CDR3 sequence is 15 residues long.

This clonotype was counted at least ten times. This chain links TRBV10-3 with TRBJ1-3; D remains unclear. The V end lost 0 bases, the J end lost 4 bases, and 10 bases lay between the germline ends. CDR1 and CDR2 (germline): ENHRY, SYGVKD. This CDR3 is built from 15 residues. In nucleotides, the CDR3 is TGTGCCATCAGTGAGTCATGGGGATCAGGAAACACCATATATTTT. Translation gives CAISESWGSGNTIYF.

This clonotype was counted at least ten times. The V gene is TRBV4-2, the J gene TRBJ1-5; D unresolved. This CDR3 contains 13 residues. Germline assignment: CDR1 LGHNA and CDR2 YNFKEQ. Trimming removed 0 bases at V and 4 bases at J, with 4 bases between. In DNA form, the CDR3 reads TGTGCCAGCAGCCAAGACGGTAATCAGCCCCAGCATTTT. Its translation is CASSQDGNQPQHF.

This rearrangement joins TRBV20-1 to TRBJ2-1; TRBD2 aligns across 12 bases. CDR3 size: 19 residues. V trimming: 3 bases; J trimming: 0 bases; junction bases outside the gene matches: 12. CDR1 is DFQATT, CDR2 SNEGSKA, per germline (reference sequence). The CDR3: CSARSASGRGGVSYNEQFF. The CDR3 nucleotides are TGCAGTGCTAGGTCGGCTAGCGGGAGGGGGGGGGTCTCCTACAATGAGCAGTTCTTC.

This clonotype came up many times. The chain combines TRBV2 with TRBJ1-1; no definite D call. Germline V gene sequence: CDR1 SNHLY, CDR2 FYNNEI. The CDR3 has 14 residues. The V and J ends lost 9 bases and 0 bases respectively, with 14 bases between them. CDR3 amino acids: CARSRGLMNTEAFF. CDR3 in DNA: TGTGCCAGGAGCCGTGGGCTCATGAACACTGAAGCTTTCTTT.

Concerning this clonotype itself: A much larger clone sits a single nucleotide away, making a read error possible. The chain couples TRBV7-2 to TRBJ1-1; D might be TRBD1 (5 bases). V lost 5 bases, J lost 2 bases, and 15 bases lay in between. Germline assignment: CDR1 SGHTA and CDR2 FQGNSA. CDR3 length: 15 amino acids. CDR3 DNA sequence: TGTGCCAGCAGCCTGGGGACCTCAACTAACACTGAAGCTTTCTTT. Its protein product is CASSLGTSTNTEAFF.

This clonotype was counted at least ten times. The J gene is TRBJ2-5, the V gene TRBV29-1; D is uncertain. Trimming took 4 bases from V and 1 from J, leaving 7 bases between them. The CDR3 sequence is 12 residues long. CDR1 is SQVTM and CDR2 is ANQGSEA in the germline V gene. In DNA form, the CDR3 reads TGCAGCGTTGGCCCAGGCCAAGAGACCCAGTACTTC. Protein sequence: CSVGPGQETQYF.

In its sample, this clonotype was seen many times. This chain uses TRBV15 with TRBJ1-4; no clear D gene. CDR3 length: 15 residues. In germline, CDR1 is LNHNV, CDR2 YYDKDF (reference sequence). V was cut by 0 bases and J by 4 bases, with 9 bases left in between. CDR3 bases: TGTGCCACCAGCAGAGACAGGACCATTAATGAAAAACTGTTTTTT. Its translation: CATSRDRTINEKLFF.